Detailed here is one T cell receptor (beta chain). The germline V and J ends were trimmed by 5 bases and 6 bases, with 26 bases remaining between them. Germline CDR1 reads MNHEY; CDR2 reads SMNVEV (reference sequence). The CDR3 spans 17 residues. The entry originates in a study of T cells in Graves' hyperthyroidism and ophthalmopathy. The source material, RNA transcripts, was used to amplify TCR beta CDR3 regions. The TCR CDR3 was amplified in a first-round RT-PCR using the HTBI primer set. Via MiXCR, TCRdb re-called the multiplex PCR reads, giving one row per CDR3 protein. The repertoire holds about 380,000 distinct CDR3 sequences, with approximately 13% as singletons.

Input material: blood. This chain connects TRBV27 to TRBJ2-7; D perhaps matches TRBD1 (6 bases). This TCR derives from a man aged 30 to 39 with Graves' hyperthyroidism that later progressed to Graves' ophthalmopathy. CDR3 loop: CASSLLGVEGHRFEQYF. CDR3 in DNA: TGTGCCAGCAGTCTCCTGGGGGTCGAGGGACATCGGTTCGAGCAGTACTTC.